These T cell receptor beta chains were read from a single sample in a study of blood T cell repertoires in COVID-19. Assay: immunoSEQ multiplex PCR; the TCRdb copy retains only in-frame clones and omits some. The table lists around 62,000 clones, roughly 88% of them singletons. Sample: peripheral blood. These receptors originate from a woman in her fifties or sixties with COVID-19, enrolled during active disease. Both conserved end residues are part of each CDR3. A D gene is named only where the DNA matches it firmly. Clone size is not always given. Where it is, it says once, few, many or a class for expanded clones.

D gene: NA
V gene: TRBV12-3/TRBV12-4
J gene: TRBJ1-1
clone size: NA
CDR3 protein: CASSFRNTEAFF
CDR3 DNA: TGTGCCAGCAGTTTTAGGAACACTGAAGCTTTCTTT

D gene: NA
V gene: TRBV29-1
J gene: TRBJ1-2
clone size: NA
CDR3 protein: CSAGGQGGGYTF
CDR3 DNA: TGCAGCGCTGGGGGCCAGGGCGGAGGCTACACCTTC

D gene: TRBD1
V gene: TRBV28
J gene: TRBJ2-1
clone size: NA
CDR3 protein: CASSLVGTGRANEQFF
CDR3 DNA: TGTGCCAGCAGTTTAGTGGGGACAGGGAGGGCCAATGAGCAGTTCTTC

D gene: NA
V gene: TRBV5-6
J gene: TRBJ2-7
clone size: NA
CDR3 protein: CASSASLQVREQYF
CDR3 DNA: TGTGCCAGCAGCGCGTCCTTACAGGTACGCGAGCAGTACTTC

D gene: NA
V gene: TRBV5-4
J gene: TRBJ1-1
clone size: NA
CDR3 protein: CASSWGQGSEAFF
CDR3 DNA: TGTGCCAGCAGCTGGGGGCAGGGCTCTGAAGCTTTCTTT

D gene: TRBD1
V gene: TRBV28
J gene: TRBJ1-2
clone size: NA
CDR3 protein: CASSLAGTGVGMYGYTF
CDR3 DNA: TGTGCCAGCAGTTTAGCGGGGACAGGGGTCGGAATGTATGGCTACACCTTC

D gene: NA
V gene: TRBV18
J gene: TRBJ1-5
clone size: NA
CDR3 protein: CASSPSTGRSQPQHF
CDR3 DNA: TGTGCCAGCTCACCATCCACAGGTCGTTCACAGCCCCAGCATTTT

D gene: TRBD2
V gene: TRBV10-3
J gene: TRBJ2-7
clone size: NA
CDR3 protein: CAIRGTSRGYEQYF
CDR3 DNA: TGTGCCATCAGGGGGACTAGCCGGGGATACGAGCAGTACTTC

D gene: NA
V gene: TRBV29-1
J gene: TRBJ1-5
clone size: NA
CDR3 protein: CSVVQGLNQPQHF
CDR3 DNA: TGCAGCGTTGTACAGGGATTAAATCAGCCCCAGCATTTT

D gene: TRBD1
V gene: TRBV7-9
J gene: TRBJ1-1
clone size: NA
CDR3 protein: CASSQGQGAAEAFF
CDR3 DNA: TGTGCCAGCAGCCAGGGACAGGGGGCGGCTGAAGCTTTCTTT

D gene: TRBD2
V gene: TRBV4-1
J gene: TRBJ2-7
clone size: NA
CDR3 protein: CASSQGGLAGGSSYEQYF
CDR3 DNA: TGCGCCAGCAGCCAAGGGGGACTAGCGGGGGGAAGCTCCTACGAGCAGTACTTC

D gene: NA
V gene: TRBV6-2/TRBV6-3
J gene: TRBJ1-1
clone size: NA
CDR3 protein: CASSTSWGRGGPEAFF
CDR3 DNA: TGTGCCAGCAGTACATCTTGGGGTAGGGGCGGACCTGAAGCTTTCTTT

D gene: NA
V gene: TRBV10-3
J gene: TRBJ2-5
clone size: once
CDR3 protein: CAAKGVGETQYF
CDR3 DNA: TGTGCCGCCAAGGGGGTGGGCGAGACCCAGTACTTC

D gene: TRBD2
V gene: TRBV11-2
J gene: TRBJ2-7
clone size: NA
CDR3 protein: CASSMGLDYEQYF
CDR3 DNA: TGTGCCAGCAGCATGGGACTAGATTACGAGCAGTACTTC

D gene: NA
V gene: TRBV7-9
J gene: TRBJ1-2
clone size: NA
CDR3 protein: CASSLFNTGWDGYTF
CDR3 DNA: TGTGCCAGCAGCTTATTCAACACAGGGTGGGATGGCTACACCTTC

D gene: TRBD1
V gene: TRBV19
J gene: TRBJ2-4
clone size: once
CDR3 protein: CASSIDLGTGSKNIQYF
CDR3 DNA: TGTGCCAGTAGTATAGATCTAGGGACAGGGTCCAAAAACATTCAGTACTTC

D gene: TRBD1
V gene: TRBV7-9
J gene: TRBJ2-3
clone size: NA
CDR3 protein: CASSVTGMADTQYF
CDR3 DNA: TGTGCCAGCAGCGTGACAGGGATGGCAGATACGCAGTATTTT

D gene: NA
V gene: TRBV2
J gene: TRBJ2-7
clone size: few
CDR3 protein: CASSEAGGGYEQYF
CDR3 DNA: TGTGCCAGCAGTGAAGCAGGAGGAGGCTACGAGCAGTACTTC

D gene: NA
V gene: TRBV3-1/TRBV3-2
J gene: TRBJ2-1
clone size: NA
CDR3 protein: CASSPITRTVTYNEQFF
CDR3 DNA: TGTGCCAGCAGCCCCATTACTAGAACGGTAACCTACAATGAGCAGTTCTTC